This note documents a single T cell receptor (beta chain) sequence. The data originate from a study of blood T cell repertoires in COVID-19. Study summary: Sample material is recorded as cDNA or gDNA derived from T cells, B-cell-depleted T cells, or PBMCs.

This CDR3 has 15 amino acids. V shed 11 bases and J shed 1 base, with 18 bases lying between them. Germline assignment: CDR1 MNHNY and CDR2 SVGAGI (reference sequence). Two negative PCRs, clearance, or symptom resolution had been documented for recovered Cohort 3 donors. Data came from immunoSEQ multiplex PCR; TCRdb stores just in-frame clones and leaves some out. In the table there are about 380,000 clones, 70% to 90% of which are singletons. The TCR sequence derives from a man younger than 45 who had recovered from COVID-19. Sequencing used PBMCs or T cells enriched from blood (not recorded which). The chain recombines TRBV6-6 with TRBJ1-5; TRBD1 might be the D (6 bases). In DNA form, the CDR3 reads TGTGCCCTGTCGGACAGACCTGGGAGCAATCAGCCCCAGCATTTT. Translation gives CALSDRPGSNQPQHF.